These 3 T cell receptor beta chains were sequenced from one sample in a study of human T cells and chemical hapten exposure. The time point is: pre-sensitization, week 0. Treatment here: therapeutic diphenylcyclopropenone sensitization with weekly scalp DPC. TCRdb recomputed calls from the RACE reads with MiXCR, one row per CDR3 protein. The profile shows 40,000 to 50,000 distinct CDR3 sequences, around 11% of them singletons. Sequences were derived from whole blood, sampled in connection with sensitization to the hapten diphenylcyclopropenone (DPC). The source is a woman in her twenties or thirties with alopecia areata. Some clones in this sample may be carry-over from other donors' samples.

The V and J genes are TRBV4-1 and TRBJ1-1; D not resolved. V gave up 6 bases and J gave up 2 bases, with 7 bases separating them. Per germline, CDR1 MGHRA and CDR2 YSYEKL. The CDR3 sequence is 12 residues long. CDR3 sequence: CASSHTNTEAFF. DNA for the CDR3: TGCGCCAGCAGTCACACCAACACTGAAGCTTTCTTT.

This clonotype has a handful of counts. The chain combines TRBV11-2 with TRBJ2-1, with 11 bases identical to TRBD2. CDR3 length equals 15 residues. CDR1 and CDR2 from the germline V gene are SGHAT and FQNNGV. Trimming took 3 bases from V and 7 from J; bases not matched to a gene: 5. The chain's CDR3 is CASSFPSGRWNEQFF. CDR3 in DNA: TGTGCCAGCAGCTTCCCTAGCGGGAGGTGGAATGAGCAGTTCTTC.

This clonotype was recorded at least ten times. The chain couples TRBV18 to TRBJ2-5; D gene ambiguous. Trimming cost V 4 bases and J 1 base, with 10 bases left between them. There are 14 residues in the CDR3. The V gene's germline CDR1 is KGHSH and CDR2 LQKENI. The CDR3 region is CASSLGQSQETQYF. CDR3 bases: TGTGCCAGCTCACTCGGGCAGAGCCAAGAGACCCAGTACTTC.